The 16 T cell receptor beta chains given below trace back to one sample, sequenced in a study of somatic mutations in cytotoxic T cells in rheumatoid arthritis. The method was immunoSEQ multiplex PCR; TCRdb's version includes in-frame clones alone and lacks a portion of them. Altogether about 12,000 clones are present, about 80% being singletons, with the ten largest covering 13% to 15%. Input material: CD8+ T cells sorted from blood. The receptor set was obtained from a man between 45 and 60 years old in good health.

This sequence joins TRBV28 and TRBJ2-3; D gene uncertain. V was pared by 5 bases and J by 12 bases, with 21 bases between. The length of the CDR3 is 14 residues. The V gene's germline CDR1 is MDHEN and CDR2 SYDVKM. CDR3 sequence (DNA): TGTGCCAGCAGTCCCGAAGAGAGAGGAGCACGCCAGTATTTT. Its protein product is CASSPEERGARQYF.

V and J are TRBV6-5 and TRBJ1-2; D is unclear. Germline V gives CDR1 MNHEY, CDR2 SVGAGI. This CDR3 has 14 amino acids. The germline V and J ends were trimmed by 0 bases and 4 bases, with 9 bases remaining between them. CDR3 amino acids: CASSYSMSSYGYTF. The CDR3 DNA follows: TGTGCCAGCAGTTACTCTATGAGCAGCTATGGCTACACCTTC.

The genes are TRBV30 and TRBJ2-1; no definite D call. Germline V gene data show CDR1 as GTSNPN and CDR2 as SVGIG (reference sequence). Trimming took 5 bases from V and 7 from J, leaving 6 bases between them. The CDR3 is 10 amino acids. CDR3 amino acids: CAWGDNEQFF. The CDR3 DNA reads TGTGCCTGGGGCGATAATGAGCAGTTCTTC.

This chain links TRBV7-6 with TRBJ2-1; D is unresolved. Germline lookup yields CDR1 SGHVS and CDR2 FNYEAQ. Trimming shortened V by 5 bases and J by 7 bases, and 12 bases separated the two germline ends. There are 13 residues in the CDR3. In nucleotides, the CDR3 is TGTGCCAGCAGCGAAGGAGTCGGTAATGAGCAGTTCTTC. This translates into CASSEGVGNEQFF. The full variable domain, completed using reference TRBV7-6 and TRBJ2-1, is GAGVSQSPRYKVTKRGQDVALRCDPISGHVSLYWYRQALGQGPEFLTYFNYEAQQDKSGLPNDRFSAERPEGSISTLTIQRTEQRDSAMYRCASSEGVGNEQFFGPGTRLTVL.

This clone was recorded only once. J is TRBJ1-1 and V is TRBV5-6; unclear D gene. The CDR3 runs to 14 residues. Germline values: CDR1 SGHDT, CDR2 YYEEEE. Trimming left V 2 bases short and J 10 bases short, with 18 bases between. CDR3 in amino acids: CASSLGGFFSIAFF. CDR3 sequence (DNA): TGTGCCAGCAGCTTAGGAGGGTTTTTCTCGATAGCTTTCTTT.

This clone appeared once. The chain employs TRBV2 and TRBJ2-2; TRBD2 agrees at 9 bases. The CDR3 sequence is 18 residues long. From germline, CDR1 is SNHLY and CDR2 FYNNEI. V lost 6 bases to trimming and J lost 4 bases; unmatched junction nucleotides: 15. Here the CDR3 reads CASSAELAGPPITGELFF. DNA for the CDR3: TGTGCCAGCAGCGCGGAACTAGCGGGCCCCCCAATCACCGGGGAGCTGTTTTTT.

The J gene is TRBJ1-6, the V gene TRBV11-2; D may be TRBD1 (5 bases). This CDR3 contains 14 residues. Deletions cut 1 base from V and 9 bases from J, with 10 bases between. Germline CDR1 is SGHAT and CDR2 is FQNNGV. In DNA form, the CDR3 reads TGTGCCAGCAGCTTAGTGGGGGGGACTTCACCCCTCCACTTT. Protein: CASSLVGGTSPLHF.

The chain employs TRBV7-8 and TRBJ2-4; the D is unclear. Germline V gene lookup returns CDR1 SGHVS and CDR2 FQNEAQ. The CDR3 has 14 residues. Trimming stripped 5 bases from V and 8 bases from J, with 16 bases between. The CDR3: CASSPRPRDDIQYF. The CDR3 DNA reads TGTGCCAGCAGCCCCCGGCCCCGAGACGACATTCAGTACTTC.

The V call is TRBV19, the J call TRBJ2-7; 10 bases are a match to TRBD2. CDR1 is LNHDA and CDR2 is SQIVND in the germline V gene (reference sequence). This CDR3 is 15 amino acids long. Trimming removed 3 bases from V and 4 bases from J; junction bases left unmatched: 6. CDR3 residues: CASSISSGRSYEQYF. CDR3 DNA sequence: TGTGCCAGTAGTATCTCTAGCGGGAGATCGTACGAGCAGTACTTC.

The chain couples TRBV5-8 to TRBJ1-4, with a possible D match to TRBD1 (5 bases). V lost 4 bases to trimming and J lost 8 bases, with 18 bases between them. Per the germline V gene, CDR1 is SGHTS and CDR2 is YDEGEE. There are 15 residues in the CDR3. The CDR3, as DNA: TGTGCCAGCAGCCAGGGAGGAATAGGTGGCGAAAAACTGTTTTTT. Its translation is CASSQGGIGGEKLFF.

The chain joins TRBV5-1 to TRBJ1-1; 7 positions match TRBD1. The CDR3 has 16 amino acids. Germline trimming cut 4 bases from V and 0 bases from J; bases unmatched to any gene: 9. CDR1 SGHRS and CDR2 YFSETQ come from the germline V gene. CDR3 coding DNA: TGCGCCAGCAGCCTAGGGACAGTCAGTCTGAACACTGAAGCTTTCTTT. This translates into CASSLGTVSLNTEAFF.

The gene calls are TRBV7-9 and TRBJ2-7; D is ambiguous. The CDR3 covers 14 residues. V was cut by 5 bases and J by 2 bases, with 13 bases left in between. CDR1 is SEHNR and CDR2 is FQNEAQ in the germline V gene (reference sequence). In DNA, the CDR3 is TGTGCCAGCAGCCCCCCCCGAGCGCCCTACGAGCAGTACGTC. Encoded protein: CASSPPRAPYEQYV.

The chain recombines TRBV7-8 with TRBJ1-5, with TRBD1 matching 8 bases. Trimming removed 4 bases from V and 6 bases from J; junction bases left unmatched: 8. The CDR3 loop spans 15 amino acids. The V gene's germline CDR1 is SGHVS and CDR2 FQNEAQ. The CDR3 nucleotides read TGTGCCAGCAGCTGGGGACAGGAATTCGGTCAGCCCCAGCATTTT. Protein product: CASSWGQEFGQPQHF.

The CDR3 sequence is CASSPGQGMMNTEAFF. The CDR3 bases are TGTGCCAGCAGCCCTGGACAGGGAATGATGAACACTGAAGCTTTCTTT. V is TRBV7-9 and J is TRBJ1-1; 8 bases agree with TRBD1. In germline, CDR1 is SEHNR, CDR2 FQNEAQ (reference sequence). The CDR3 runs 16 residues. Losses at the gene ends were 5 bases for V and 0 bases for J; bases not matched to a gene: 8.

The chain links TRBV5-1 to TRBJ1-5; D ambiguous. Trimming shortened V by 0 bases and J by 0 bases, and 10 bases separated the two germline ends. CDR3 length: 16 residues. The V gene's germline CDR1 is SGHRS and CDR2 YFSETQ. This CDR3 reads CASSLAKACSNQPQHF. The CDR3 coding sequence is TGCGCCAGCAGCTTGGCTAAAGCGTGTAGCAATCAGCCCCAGCATTTT.

This chain uses TRBV27 with TRBJ2-5; D is perhaps TRBD2 (5 bases). Germline V CDR1 and CDR2: MNHEY, SMNVEV (reference sequence). The length of the CDR3 is 15 residues. V shed 0 bases and J shed 5 bases, with 13 bases lying between them. CDR3 DNA: TGTGCCAGCAGTTTATCCCCGGGGATTGGGGAGACCCAGTACTTC. It is translated as CASSLSPGIGETQYF.